The 23 T cell receptor beta chains reported below all come from one sample, sequenced in a study of blood T cell repertoires in COVID-19. Measured with immunoSEQ multiplex PCR; TCRdb has only the in-frame clones, and not every one. The sample lists approximately 70,000 clones, approximately 92% occurring once. The sample taken for sequencing was peripheral blood. Receptors were obtained from a human donor with active COVID-19. The donor label of this sample is uncertain.

This chain uses TRBV11-3 with TRBJ2-7; 9 positions agree with TRBD1. V gave up 5 bases and J gave up 4 bases; unmatched junction bases: 6. Germline-derived CDR1 and CDR2 are SGHNT and YENEEA. The CDR3 is made up of 14 amino acids. For the CDR3, the DNA is TGTGCCAGCAGCGTAGGACAGGGGTGGTACGAGCAGTACTTC. This codes for CASSVGQGWYEQYF. Full variable domain (outside the CDR3, taken from reference TRBV11-3 and TRBJ2-7): EAGVVQSPRYKIIEKKQPVAFWCNPISGHNTLYWYLQNLGQGPELLIRYENEEAVDDSQLPKDRFSAERLKGVDSTLKIQPAELGDSAVYLCASSVGQGWYEQYFGPGTRLTVT.

The chain carries TRBV28 and TRBJ2-2, with 7 bases that match TRBD1. Trimming removed 6 bases from V and 4 bases from J; junction bases left unmatched: 8. The CDR3 sequence is 15 residues long. Germline CDR1 is MDHEN and CDR2 is SYDVKM. CDR3 loop: CASRLPGQLTGELFF. CDR3 nucleotides: TGTGCCAGCAGGCTTCCGGGACAGCTCACCGGGGAGCTGTTTTTT.

The V gene is TRBV29-1, the J gene TRBJ2-5, with a possible D match to TRBD1 (6 bases). The CDR3 loop spans 13 amino acids. Germline-derived CDR1 and CDR2 are SQVTM and ANQGSEA. Trimming took 6 bases from V and 2 from J, leaving 13 bases between them. In DNA form, the CDR3 reads TGCAGCGTATCCCGGACAGAACAAGAGACCCAGTACTTC. Protein product: CSVSRTEQETQYF.

The J gene is TRBJ2-1, the V gene TRBV7-9; TRBD2 aligns across 10 bases. With 7 bases clipped from V and 7 bases from J, the junction kept 10 bases outside the gene matches. Germline lookup yields CDR1 SEHNR and CDR2 FQNEAQ (reference sequence). The CDR3 contains 15 residues. CDR3 in amino acids: CASKLAGSLRNEQFF. The CDR3 nucleotides read TGTGCCAGCAAACTAGCGGGAAGTCTCCGAAATGAGCAGTTCTTC.

The chain links TRBV5-1 to TRBJ2-1, with TRBD2 matching 11 bases. The CDR3 is 16 residues long. V lost 0 bases to trimming and J lost 3 bases; unmatched junction nucleotides: 2. Germline loops: CDR1 SGHRS, CDR2 YFSETQ. CDR3 sequence: CASSLALAGGYNEQFF. The CDR3 coding sequence is TGCGCCAGCAGCTTGGCCCTAGCGGGAGGCTACAATGAGCAGTTCTTC. The full variable domain, completed using reference TRBV5-1 and TRBJ2-1, is KAGVTQTPRYLIKTRGQQVTLSCSPISGHRSVSWYQQTPGQGLQFLFEYFSETQRNKGNFPGRFSGRQFSNSRSEMNVSTLELGDSALYLCASSLALAGGYNEQFFGPGTRLTVL.

DNA of the CDR3: TGTGCCAGCAGCTTGGGGGGGCTAAACACCGGGGAGCTGTTTTTT. Its protein is CASSLGGLNTGELFF. This rearrangement joins TRBV11-1 to TRBJ2-2; D perhaps matches TRBD2 (7 bases). The V and J ends lost 3 bases and 2 bases respectively, with 10 bases between them. The CDR3 covers 15 residues. The V gene's germline CDR1 is SGHAT and CDR2 FQDESV (reference sequence).

The V and J genes are TRBV5-3 and TRBJ2-1; 7 nucleotides line up with TRBD2. TRBV5-3 is an open reading frame whose function is uncertain. CDR3 length: 14 amino acids. J lost 5 bases, V lost 4 bases, and 6 bases had no gene match. The CDR3 loop is CARSPSGAHNEQFF. The CDR3 coding sequence is TGTGCCAGAAGCCCGAGCGGGGCCCACAATGAGCAGTTCTTC.

V usage is TRBV10-2 and J usage is TRBJ2-3; weak D call: TRBD1 (5 bases). Per germline, CDR1 WSHSY and CDR2 SAAADI. CDR3 length: 12 residues. V was shortened by 2 bases and J by 10 bases, with 10 bases between the two germline ends. In nucleotides, the CDR3 is TGCGCCAGCAGTGAGGACAGCCGTGCGCAGTATTTT. Protein: CASSEDSRAQYF.

The chain employs TRBV7-9 and TRBJ1-1; weak D call: TRBD1 (5 bases). Germline V gene lookup returns CDR1 SEHNR and CDR2 FQNEAQ (reference sequence). V was trimmed by 6 bases and J by 6 bases, leaving 8 bases between them. The CDR3 covers 11 residues. Here the CDR3 DNA reads TGTGCCAGCAGGGGGGGTGCTGAAGCTTTCTTT. Amino acid sequence: CASRGGAEAFF.

As concerns this clone: Different DNA sequences within this sample yield the same CDR3. The rearrangement joins TRBV9 to TRBJ2-1, with TRBD1 matching over 8 bases. The length of the CDR3 is 15 residues. Per germline, CDR1 SGDLS and CDR2 YYNGEE. V trimming: 3 bases; J trimming: 1 base; junction bases outside the gene matches: 3. The CDR3 region is CASSGQGNSYNEQFF. The CDR3 coding sequence is TGTGCCAGCAGCGGACAGGGGAATTCCTACAATGAGCAGTTCTTC. Complete variable domain (other parts from reference TRBV9 and TRBJ2-1): DSGVTQTPKHLITATGQRVTLRCSPRSGDLSVYWYQQSLDQGLQFLIQYYNGEERAKGNILERFSAQQFPDLHSELNLSSLELGDSALYFCASSGQGNSYNEQFFGPGTRLTVL.

V is TRBV19 and J is TRBJ1-1; D is unclear. The V and J ends lost 7 bases and 1 base respectively, with 16 bases between them. Germline V gene data show CDR1 as LNHDA and CDR2 as SQIVND (reference sequence). The CDR3 covers 15 residues. The CDR3 bases are TGTGCCAGTACCATCCTCCGGGGAAGGAACACTGAAGCTTTCTTT. This encodes CASTILRGRNTEAFF.

Only a few counts were recorded for this clone. The genes are TRBV19 and TRBJ2-5; D perhaps matches TRBD1 (7 bases). V gave up 0 bases and J gave up 9 bases, with 20 bases separating them. Looked up from germline, CDR1 is LNHDA and CDR2 is SQIVND (reference sequence). This CDR3 comprises 16 residues. The CDR3 DNA reads as TGTGCCAGTAGTATAGATAGTTGGACAGGAGGGGGGCCCCAGTACTTC. Translation gives CASSIDSWTGGGPQYF.

This chain links TRBV2 with TRBJ2-3; D is uncertain. The V end lost 7 bases, the J end lost 4 bases, and 15 bases lay between the germline ends. Looked up from germline, CDR1 is SNHLY and CDR2 is FYNNEI. CDR3 length: 14 amino acids. The CDR3, as DNA: TGTGCCAGCATGAGCGAGATGATGGCAGATACGCAGTATTTT. Residues: CASMSEMMADTQYF.

CDR3 DNA sequence: TGTGCCAGCAGCGCTTCGGGAAGCTCCTACAATGAGCAGTTCTTC. Its translation is CASSASGSSYNEQFF. V is TRBV9 and J is TRBJ2-1, with TRBD2 as a possible D gene (5 bases). Between the trimmed V and J ends, which lost 3 bases and 0 bases, there was a span of 10 bases. The CDR3 loop spans 15 amino acids. Germline CDR1 is SGDLS and CDR2 is YYNGEE.

The chain links TRBV7-2 to TRBJ2-3; tentatively, D is TRBD2 (5 bases). Germline values: CDR1 SGHTA, CDR2 FQGNSA. The V end was cut by 0 bases, the J end by 3 bases, with 10 bases between. The CDR3 runs to 15 residues. This CDR3 is CASSLASPGTDTQYF. The DNA for the CDR3 is TGTGCCAGCAGCTTAGCGTCTCCGGGGACAGATACGCAGTATTTT.

The chain is built from TRBV7-2 and TRBJ2-3; TRBD2 matches at 9 bases. The CDR3 contains 15 residues. The germline CDR1 and CDR2 sequences are SGHTA and FQGNSA. Unmatched junction bases numbered 5, after V lost 5 bases and J lost 2 bases. CDR3 DNA sequence: TGTGCCAGCAGCCCTAGACTAGCGGCCACAGATACGCAGTATTTT. Translated: CASSPRLAATDTQYF.

This chain connects TRBV20-1 to TRBJ1-2; possibly TRBD1 for D (5 bases). From germline, CDR1 is DFQATT and CDR2 SNEGSKA (reference sequence). CDR3 length equals 11 residues. V was pared by 3 bases and J by 3 bases, with 5 bases between. The DNA of the CDR3 is TGCAGTGCTAGGACAGACTATGGCTACACCTTC. This codes for CSARTDYGYTF.

V and J are TRBV4-3 and TRBJ2-6; 8 bases are shared with TRBD1. The germline V gene has CDR1 LGHNA and CDR2 YSLEER. The trim removed 1 base at V and 7 bases at J, leaving 9 bases unmatched. The CDR3 totals 17 residues. The CDR3 DNA sequence: TGCGCCAGCAGCCAAGTTGGGGACAGGTCCCCCGCCAACGTCCTGACTTTC. Its translation is CASSQVGDRSPANVLTF.

The chain is built from TRBV25-1 and TRBJ2-7; a possible D gene is TRBD2 (5 bases). CDR1 is MGHDK and CDR2 is SYGVNS in the germline V gene. Trimming left V 1 base short and J 6 bases short, with 10 bases between. The CDR3 is made up of 13 amino acids. CDR3 amino acids: CASSESAGREQYF. The CDR3 DNA reads TGTGCCAGCAGTGAATCCGCGGGTCGCGAGCAGTACTTC.

This clone was found once. This chain joins TRBV7-8 and TRBJ1-4, with a weak D call TRBD1 (5 bases). Germline CDR1 reads SGHVS; CDR2 reads FQNEAQ. The germline V and J ends were trimmed by 2 bases and 7 bases, with 11 bases remaining between them. This CDR3 has 14 amino acids. CDR3 sequence reads: CASSLRGVGEKLFF. The CDR3 bases are TGTGCCAGCAGCTTACGGGGGGTTGGTGAAAAACTGTTTTTT.

The V and J genes are TRBV3-1 (or the pseudogene TRBV3-2) and TRBJ2-3; tentatively, D is TRBD1 (6 bases). V was cut by 6 bases and J by 0 bases, with 16 bases left in between. Germline values: CDR1 LGHDT, CDR2 YNNKEL (reference sequence). This CDR3 has 16 residues. The CDR3 here is CASSPPTGGSTDTQYF. Here the CDR3 DNA reads TGTGCCAGCAGTCCCCCGACAGGTGGAAGCACAGATACGCAGTATTTT.

A single count supports this clone. This chain joins TRBV21-1 and TRBJ2-7; no DNA check was done on the table's D call, TRBD1. TRBV21-1 counts as a pseudogene. CDR3 length: 16 amino acids. As DNA, the CDR3 is TGTGCCAGCAGCAAAGCCGACGGACAGGGCAACTACGAGCAGTACTTC. Translated, it gives CASSKADGQGNYEQYF.

The chain joins TRBV2 to TRBJ1-3; D is undetermined. Germline assignment: CDR1 SNHLY and CDR2 FYNNEI. V was trimmed by 1 base and J by 0 bases, leaving 13 bases between them. The CDR3 runs to 17 residues. The CDR3 region is CASSEDLLQNSGNTIYF. CDR3 DNA: TGTGCCAGCAGTGAAGACCTCCTGCAGAACTCTGGAAACACCATATATTTT.